This entry lists 4 T cell receptor beta chains sequenced from one sample in a study of shared clonotypes between healthy human individuals. Profiled with immunoSEQ multiplex PCR; TCRdb holds only in-frame clones, not every one. The sample has 2,500,000 or so clones, 90% to 95% seen once. The sample was naive CD4+ T cells sorted from blood. This sample's subset: CD45RA+ positively selected. The receptors shown here come from a man younger than 35 in good health.

The chain is built from TRBV18 and TRBJ2-3, with 10 bases identical to TRBD2. CDR3 length: 15 residues. Germline values: CDR1 KGHSH, CDR2 LQKENI. V lost 3 bases and J lost 4; bases outside the gene matches: 4. CDR3 amino acids: CASSPQRGGADTQYF. The CDR3 coding sequence is TGTGCCAGCTCACCCCAGCGGGGGGGGGCAGATACGCAGTATTTT.

This chain connects TRBV10-3 to TRBJ1-2; the D is unclear. This CDR3 comprises 13 residues. The germline CDR1 and CDR2 sequences are ENHRY and SYGVKD. V gave up 9 bases and J gave up 3 bases, with 14 bases separating them. The CDR3 loop is CAIRAPRDYGYTF. CDR3 in DNA: TGTGCCATAAGGGCCCCTAGGGACTATGGCTACACCTTC.

The chain has TRBV10-2 and TRBJ1-1, with D perhaps matching TRBD1 (6 bases). The germline V gene encodes CDR1 WSHSY and CDR2 SAAADI. The CDR3 has 16 residues. The V and J ends lost 6 bases and 6 bases respectively, with 23 bases between them. The DNA for the CDR3 is TGCGCCAGCAGCGAGCAGGACAGTCGAACAAGAGCTGAAGCTTTCTTT. Amino acid sequence: CASSEQDSRTRAEAFF.

The J gene is TRBJ2-1, the V gene TRBV6-5; D ambiguous. The CDR3 has 13 amino acids. Trimming removed 5 bases from V and 10 bases from J, with 15 bases in between. CDR1 and CDR2 from the germline V gene are MNHEY and SVGAGI. The CDR3 coding sequence is TGTGCCAGCAGTAACCGCCGAGAGTGGGAGCAGTTCTTC. The encoded protein is CASSNRREWEQFF.